Following are 10 T cell receptor beta chains from one sample sequenced in a study of T cells expressing NK-cell markers. TCRdb reprocessed the 5' RACE reads and stores each CDR3 protein as one record, lacking DNA. This listing includes 150,000 or so distinct CDR3 sequences. Source material: blood T cells: a sorted CD56 or NKG2C T cell subset, CD4+ or CD8+ T cells, or bulk PBMC T cells (not recorded which). The receptors derive from a woman aged 45-65 years in good health.

The chain carries TRBV7-6 and TRBJ2-3; no DNA is available, so the TRBD1 call from TCRdb remains unchecked. Germline V gene lookup returns CDR1 SGHVS and CDR2 FNYEAQ. The CDR3 length is 12 residues. CDR3 residues: CASSGPGDTQYF. The full variable domain, completed using reference TRBV7-6 and TRBJ2-3, is GAGVSQSPRYKVTKRGQDVALRCDPISGHVSLYWYRQALGQGPEFLTYFNYEAQQDKSGLPNDRFSAERPEGSISTLTIQRTEQRDSAMYRCASSGPGDTQYFGPGTRLTVL.

This chain links TRBV25-1 with TRBJ2-3. This CDR3 region has 12 residues. Germline CDR1 reads MGHDK; CDR2 reads SYGVNS. The CDR3 here is CASSEYLDTQYF.

V gene TRBV7-9 combines with J gene TRBJ2-7; TCRdb calls TRBD2, which cannot be checked without DNA. The germline V gene encodes CDR1 SEHNR and CDR2 FQNEAQ (reference sequence). CDR3 length equals 15 residues. CDR3 protein: CASSPLRLATYEQYF.

The rearrangement uses TRBV3-1 and TRBJ2-3; TCRdb returns TRBD1, unconfirmable since there is no DNA. CDR1 is LGHDT and CDR2 is YNNKEL in the germline V gene (reference sequence). The CDR3 has 15 residues. This CDR3 reads CASSQGPGDTYTQYF.

The rearrangement joins TRBV20-1 to TRBJ1-5; there is no DNA to check the TCRdb D call of TRBD1. Germline CDR1 DFQATT, CDR2 SNEGSKA (reference sequence). CDR3 size: 16 residues. The CDR3 protein is CSARGQVGFGNQPQHF.

J is TRBJ2-1 and V is TRBV7-8; TCRdb calls TRBD2, which cannot be checked without DNA. Per the germline V gene, CDR1 is SGHVS and CDR2 is FQNEAQ. The CDR3 is made up of 14 amino acids. The CDR3 loop is CASSPSVYYYEQFF. The entire variable domain, with the rest obtained from reference TRBV7-8 and TRBJ2-1, is as follows: GAGVSQSPRYKVAKRGQDVALRCDPISGHVSLFWYQQALGQGPEFLTYFQNEAQLDKSGLPSDRFFAERPEGSVSTLKIQRTQQEDSAVYLCASSPSVYYYEQFFGPGTRLTVL.

This chain links TRBV6-1 with TRBJ2-3; absent DNA, TCRdb's TRBD1 call cannot be checked. CDR1 and CDR2 (germline): MNHNS, SASEGT. The CDR3 loop spans 15 amino acids. CDR3 region: CASRPPGTSKHTQYF.

V gene TRBV12-3 or TRBV12-4 combines with J gene TRBJ1-1; there is no DNA to check the TCRdb D call of TRBD1. The CDR3 has 12 amino acids. CDR3 in amino acids: CASRQGGTEAFF.

The rearrangement links TRBV12-3 or TRBV12-4 to TRBJ2-3; lacking DNA, the TRBD2 call made by TCRdb goes unchecked. There are 15 residues in the CDR3. CDR3 sequence reads: CASSLGGGSADTQYF.

The V and J genes are TRBV9 and TRBJ2-3; no DNA is available, so the TRBD1 call from TCRdb remains unchecked. Germline V gene lookup returns CDR1 SGDLS and CDR2 YYNGEE. The CDR3 is 15 amino acids. The CDR3 loop is CASSVAWDSQDTQYF.